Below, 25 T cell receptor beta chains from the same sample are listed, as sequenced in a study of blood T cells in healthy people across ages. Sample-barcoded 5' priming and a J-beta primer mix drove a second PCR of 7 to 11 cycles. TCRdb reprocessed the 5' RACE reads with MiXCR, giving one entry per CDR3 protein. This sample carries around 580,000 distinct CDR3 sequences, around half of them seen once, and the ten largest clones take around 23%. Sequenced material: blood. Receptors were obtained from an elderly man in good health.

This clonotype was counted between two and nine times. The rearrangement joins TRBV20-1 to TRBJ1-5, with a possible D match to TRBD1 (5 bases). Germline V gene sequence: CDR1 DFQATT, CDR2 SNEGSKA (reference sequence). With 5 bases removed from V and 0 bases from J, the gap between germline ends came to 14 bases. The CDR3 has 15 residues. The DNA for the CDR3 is TGCAGTGCTGGCGGGGGATTGTATAGCAATCAGCCCCAGCATTTT. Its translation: CSAGGGLYSNQPQHF.

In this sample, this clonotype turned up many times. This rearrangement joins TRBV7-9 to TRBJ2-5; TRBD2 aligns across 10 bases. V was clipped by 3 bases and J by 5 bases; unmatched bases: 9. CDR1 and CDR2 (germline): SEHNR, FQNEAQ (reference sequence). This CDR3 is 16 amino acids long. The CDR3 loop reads CASSFIRTSGGETQYF. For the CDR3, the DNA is TGTGCCAGCAGCTTCATTAGGACTAGCGGTGGGGAGACCCAGTACTTC.

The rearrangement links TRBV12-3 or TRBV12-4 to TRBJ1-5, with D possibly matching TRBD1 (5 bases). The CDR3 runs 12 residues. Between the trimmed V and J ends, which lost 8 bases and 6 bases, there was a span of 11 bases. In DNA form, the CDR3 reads TGTGCCAGCCAAGTAGGGGTTCAGCCCCAGCATTTT. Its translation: CASQVGVQPQHF.

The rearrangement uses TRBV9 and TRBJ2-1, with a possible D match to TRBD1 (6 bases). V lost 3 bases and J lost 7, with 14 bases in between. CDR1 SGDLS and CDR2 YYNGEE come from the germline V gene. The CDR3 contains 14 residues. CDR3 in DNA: TGTGCCAGCAGCGCTAGGGCAGGGGTTAATGAGCAGTTCTTC. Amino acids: CASSARAGVNEQFF.

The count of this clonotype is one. This chain's CDR3 is CASSLGGRSEQFF. CDR3 bases: TGTGCCAGCAGCTTAGGAGGGAGAAGTGAGCAGTTCTTC. The V and J genes are TRBV11-3 and TRBJ2-1; the D gene is possibly TRBD2 (5 bases). V was shortened by 1 base and J by 9 bases, with 10 bases between the two germline ends. CDR1 is SGHNT and CDR2 is YENEEA in the germline V gene. The CDR3 is 13 amino acids.

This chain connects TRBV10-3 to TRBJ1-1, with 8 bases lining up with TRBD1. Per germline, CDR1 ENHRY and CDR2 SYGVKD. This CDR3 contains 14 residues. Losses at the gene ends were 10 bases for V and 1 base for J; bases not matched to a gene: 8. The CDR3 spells CASKTGAANTEAFF. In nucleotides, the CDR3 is TGTGCCAGCAAGACAGGGGCGGCGAACACTGAAGCTTTCTTT.

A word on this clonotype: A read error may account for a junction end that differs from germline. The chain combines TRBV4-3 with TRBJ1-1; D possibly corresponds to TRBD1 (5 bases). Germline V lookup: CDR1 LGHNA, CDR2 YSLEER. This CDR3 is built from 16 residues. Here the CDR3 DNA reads TGCGCCAGCAGTCAAGATGGGGCAGGAGGCCATGAGGAAGCTTTCTTT. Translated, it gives CASSQDGAGGHEEAFF.

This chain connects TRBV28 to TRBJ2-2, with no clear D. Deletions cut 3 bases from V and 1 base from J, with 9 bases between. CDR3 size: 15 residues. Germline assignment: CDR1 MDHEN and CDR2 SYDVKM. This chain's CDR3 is CASSFVLGNTGELFF. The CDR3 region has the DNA TGTGCCAGCAGTTTCGTCCTCGGGAACACCGGGGAGCTGTTTTTT.

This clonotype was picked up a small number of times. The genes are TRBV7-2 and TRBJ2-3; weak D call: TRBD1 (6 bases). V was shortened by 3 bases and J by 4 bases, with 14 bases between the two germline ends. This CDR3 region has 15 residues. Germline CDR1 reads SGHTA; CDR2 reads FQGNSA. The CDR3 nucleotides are TGTGCCAGCAGCTTGGGGAACAGGGTGGCAGATACGCAGTATTTT. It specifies CASSLGNRVADTQYF.

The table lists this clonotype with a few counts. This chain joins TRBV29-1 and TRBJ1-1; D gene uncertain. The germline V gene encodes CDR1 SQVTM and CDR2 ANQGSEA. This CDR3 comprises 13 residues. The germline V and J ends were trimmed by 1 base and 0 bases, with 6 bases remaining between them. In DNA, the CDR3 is TGCAGCGTTGAAGTCCTTATGAACACTGAAGCTTTCTTT. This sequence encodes CSVEVLMNTEAFF.

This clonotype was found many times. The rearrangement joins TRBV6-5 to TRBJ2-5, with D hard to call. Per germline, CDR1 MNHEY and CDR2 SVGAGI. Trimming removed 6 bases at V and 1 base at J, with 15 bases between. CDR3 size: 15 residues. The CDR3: CASSSDPDIQETQYF. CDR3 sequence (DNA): TGTGCCAGCAGCTCGGACCCCGACATCCAAGAGACCCAGTACTTC.

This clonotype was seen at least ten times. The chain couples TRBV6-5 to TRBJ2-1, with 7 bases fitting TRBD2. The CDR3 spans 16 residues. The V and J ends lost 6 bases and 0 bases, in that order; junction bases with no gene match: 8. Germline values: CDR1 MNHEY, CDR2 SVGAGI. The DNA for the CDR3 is TGTGCCAGCAGGCTCACTAGCGAGAGCTCCTACAATGAGCAGTTCTTC. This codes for CASRLTSESSYNEQFF.

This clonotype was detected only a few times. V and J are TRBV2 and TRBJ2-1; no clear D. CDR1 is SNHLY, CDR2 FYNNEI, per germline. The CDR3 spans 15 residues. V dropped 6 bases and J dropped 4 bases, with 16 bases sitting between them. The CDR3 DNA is TGTGCCAGCAGACCAACTATGAGTTCTTACAATGAGCAGTTCTTC. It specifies CASRPTMSSYNEQFF.

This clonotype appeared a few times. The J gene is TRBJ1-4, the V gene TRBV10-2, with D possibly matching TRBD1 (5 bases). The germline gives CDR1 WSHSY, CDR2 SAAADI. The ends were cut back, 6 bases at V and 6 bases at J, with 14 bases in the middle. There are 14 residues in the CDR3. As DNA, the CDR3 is TGCGCCAGCAGAAGGGGCAGGGTGGATGAAAAACTGTTTTTT. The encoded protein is CASRRGRVDEKLFF.

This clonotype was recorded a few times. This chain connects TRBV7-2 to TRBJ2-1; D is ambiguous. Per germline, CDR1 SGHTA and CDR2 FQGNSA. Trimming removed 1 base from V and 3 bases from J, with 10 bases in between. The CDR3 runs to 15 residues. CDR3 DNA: TGTGCCAGCAGCTTAGGATTGCAGAACTACAATGAGCAGTTCTTC. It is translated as CASSLGLQNYNEQFF.

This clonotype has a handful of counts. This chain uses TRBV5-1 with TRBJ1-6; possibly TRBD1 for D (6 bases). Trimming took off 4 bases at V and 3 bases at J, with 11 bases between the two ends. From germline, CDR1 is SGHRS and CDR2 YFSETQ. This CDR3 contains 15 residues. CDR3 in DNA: TGCGCCAGCAGCCTGCAGACAGGCTATAATTCACCCCTCCACTTT. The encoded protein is CASSLQTGYNSPLHF. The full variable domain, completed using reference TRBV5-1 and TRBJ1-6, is KAGVTQTPRYLIKTRGQQVTLSCSPISGHRSVSWYQQTPGQGLQFLFEYFSETQRNKGNFPGRFSGRQFSNSRSEMNVSTLELGDSALYLCASSLQTGYNSPLHFGNGTRLTVT.

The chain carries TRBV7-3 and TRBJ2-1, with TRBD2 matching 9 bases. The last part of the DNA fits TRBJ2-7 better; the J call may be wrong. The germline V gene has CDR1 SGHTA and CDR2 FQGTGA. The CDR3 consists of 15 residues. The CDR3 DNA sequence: TGTGCCAGCAGCCCCACTAGCGGGCTGTACAATGAGCAGTACTTC. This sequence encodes CASSPTSGLYNEQYF.

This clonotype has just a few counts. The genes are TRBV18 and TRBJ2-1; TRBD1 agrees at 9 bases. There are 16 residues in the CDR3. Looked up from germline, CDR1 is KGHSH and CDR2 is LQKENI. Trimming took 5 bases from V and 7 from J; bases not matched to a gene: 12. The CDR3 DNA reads TGTGCCAGCTCAGCCTCCAGGACAGGGGTAGGGAATGAGCAGTTCTTC. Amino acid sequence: CASSASRTGVGNEQFF. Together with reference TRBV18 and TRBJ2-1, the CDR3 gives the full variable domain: NAGVMQNPRHLVRRRGQEARLRCSPMKGHSHVYWYRQLPEEGLKFMVYLQKENIIDESGMPKERFSAEFPKEGPSILRIQQVVRGDSAAYFCASSASRTGVGNEQFFGPGTRLTVL.

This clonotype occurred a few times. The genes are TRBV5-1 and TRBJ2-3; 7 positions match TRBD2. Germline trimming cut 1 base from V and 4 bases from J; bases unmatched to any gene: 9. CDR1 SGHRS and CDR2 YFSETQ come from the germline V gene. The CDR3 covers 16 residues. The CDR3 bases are TGCGCCAGCAGCTTGTCTCCGGGGGGTTCGGCAGATACGCAGTATTTT. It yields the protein CASSLSPGGSADTQYF.

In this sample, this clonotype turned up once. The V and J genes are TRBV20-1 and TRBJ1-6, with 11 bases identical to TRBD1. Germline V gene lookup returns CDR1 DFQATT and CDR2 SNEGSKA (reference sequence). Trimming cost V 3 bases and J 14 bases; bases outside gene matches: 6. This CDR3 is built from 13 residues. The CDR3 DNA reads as TGCAGTGCTAGGCGGACAGGGGGCCCAGCCCTCCACTTT. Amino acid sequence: CSARRTGGPALHF.

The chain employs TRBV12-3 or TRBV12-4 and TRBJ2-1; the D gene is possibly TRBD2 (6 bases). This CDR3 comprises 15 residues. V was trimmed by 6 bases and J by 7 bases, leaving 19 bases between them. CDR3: CASRYPSAGVNEQFF. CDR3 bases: TGTGCCAGCAGGTATCCTAGCGCCGGGGTAAATGAGCAGTTCTTC.

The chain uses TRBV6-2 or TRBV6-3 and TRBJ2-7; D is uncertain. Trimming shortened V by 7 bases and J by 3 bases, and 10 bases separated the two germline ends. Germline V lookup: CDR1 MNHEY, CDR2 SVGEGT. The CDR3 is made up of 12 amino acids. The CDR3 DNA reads TGTGCCAGCAAAGACCCGGGCTACGAGCAGTACTTC. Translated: CASKDPGYEQYF.

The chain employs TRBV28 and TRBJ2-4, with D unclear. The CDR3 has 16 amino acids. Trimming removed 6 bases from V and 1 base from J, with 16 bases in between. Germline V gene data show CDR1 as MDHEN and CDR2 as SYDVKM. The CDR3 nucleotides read TGTGCCAGCAGACGTGACTCCGGAGCGGCCAAAAACATTCAGTACTTC. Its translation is CASRRDSGAAKNIQYF.

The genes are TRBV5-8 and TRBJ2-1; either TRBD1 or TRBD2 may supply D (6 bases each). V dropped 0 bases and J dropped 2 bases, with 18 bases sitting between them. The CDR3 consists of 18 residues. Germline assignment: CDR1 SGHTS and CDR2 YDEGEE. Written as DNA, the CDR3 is TGTGCCAGCAGCTTGGCCAGGGGTTTAGCGGATCCCTACAATGAGCAGTTCTTC. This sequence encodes CASSLARGLADPYNEQFF.

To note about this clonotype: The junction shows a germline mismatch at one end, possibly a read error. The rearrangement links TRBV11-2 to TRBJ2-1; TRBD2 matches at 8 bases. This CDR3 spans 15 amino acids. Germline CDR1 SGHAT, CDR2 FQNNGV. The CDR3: CTSSLLGGVALEQFF. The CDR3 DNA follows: TGTACCAGCAGCTTACTCGGGGGGGTTGCTCTAGAGCAGTTCTTC.